This record concerns one TCR beta chain sequence. This sample was included in a study of blood T cell repertoires in COVID-19. Study summary: The analysed material was cDNA or gDNA that came from T cells, B-cell-depleted T cells, or PBMCs.

CDR1 and CDR2 from the germline V gene are GTSNPN and SVGIG (reference sequence). The CDR3 runs 14 residues. V was pared by 0 bases and J by 1 base, with 3 bases of the junction left unmatched. Clones were sequenced by immunoSEQ multiplex PCR, and TCRdb holds only the in-frame ones, with some missing. In the table there are approximately 330,000 clones, over 75% of which are singletons. The receptor was derived from a woman aged 45-59 years with active or convalescent COVID-19. The chain has TRBV30 and TRBJ2-7, with 7 bases fitting TRBD1. The sequenced material came from peripheral blood. CDR3 sequence: CAWSVGGISYEQYF. The CDR3 DNA follows: TGTGCCTGGAGTGTAGGGGGCATATCCTACGAGCAGTACTTC. The full variable domain, in which reference TRBV30 and TRBJ2-7 provide the parts outside the CDR3, is SQTIHQWPATLVQPVGSPLSLECTVEGTSNPNLYWYRQAAGRGLQLLFYSVGIGQISSEVPQNLSASRPQDRQFILSSKKLLLSDSGFYLCAWSVGGISYEQYFGPGTRLTVT.